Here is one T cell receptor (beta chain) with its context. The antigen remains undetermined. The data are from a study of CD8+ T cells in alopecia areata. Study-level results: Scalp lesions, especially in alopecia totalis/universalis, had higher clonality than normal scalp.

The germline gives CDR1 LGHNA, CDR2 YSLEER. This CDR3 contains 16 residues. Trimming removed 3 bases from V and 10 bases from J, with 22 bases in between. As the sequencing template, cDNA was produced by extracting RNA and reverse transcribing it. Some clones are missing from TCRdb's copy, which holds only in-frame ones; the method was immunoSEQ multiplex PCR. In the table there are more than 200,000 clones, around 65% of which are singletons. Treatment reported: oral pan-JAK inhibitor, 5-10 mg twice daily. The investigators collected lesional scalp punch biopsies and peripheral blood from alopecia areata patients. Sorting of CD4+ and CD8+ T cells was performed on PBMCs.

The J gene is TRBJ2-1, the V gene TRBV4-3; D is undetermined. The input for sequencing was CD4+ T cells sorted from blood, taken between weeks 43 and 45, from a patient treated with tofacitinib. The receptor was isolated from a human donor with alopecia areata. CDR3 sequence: CASSHGSVPSVQEQFF. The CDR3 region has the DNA TGCGCCAGCAGCCACGGATCGGTGCCTAGTGTGCAGGAGCAGTTCTTC.